This TCR beta chain appears in the sequencing data of a study of blood T cell repertoires in COVID-19. The CDR3 covers 14 residues. Trimming cost V 0 bases and J 5 bases, with 10 bases left between them. Germline lookup yields CDR1 SGHRS and CDR2 YFSETQ. Authors' data handling: Amplification of reference gene primers was used by the study to estimate nucleated cell counts. The protocol was immunoSEQ multiplex PCR, while the TCRdb copy is restricted to in-frame clones and leaves out a portion. D and trimming come from the DNA, and the V and J calls and clone size come from that table. The data show around 100,000 clones, with about 85% seen just once and 3% to 3.5% held by the top ten.

The rearrangement joins TRBV5-1 to TRBJ2-3; a weak D match, TRBD2 (6 bases). This TCR was recovered from a middle-aged man with acute or convalescent COVID-19. Sequencing used peripheral blood. The chain's CDR3 is CASSLEGGEDTQYF. CDR3 in DNA: TGCGCCAGCAGCTTGGAGGGAGGCGAAGATACGCAGTATTTT.